Listed here are 2 T cell receptor beta chains from one sample, sequenced in a study of blood T cells in healthy people across ages. Sample-barcoded 5' priming and a J-beta primer mix drove a second PCR of about 6 to 12 cycles. TCRdb reprocessed the 5' RACE reads via MiXCR and lists one record per CDR3 protein. The data show about 1.8 million distinct CDR3 sequences, roughly 50% seen once. The sequencing input was blood. The receptors come from a woman in her thirties or forties in good health.

This clonotype has more than one count but fewer than ten. The rearrangement uses TRBV12-3 or TRBV12-4 and TRBJ2-5; TRBD2 aligns across 10 bases. This CDR3 contains 16 residues. After removal of 3 bases from V and 1 base from J, the junction contained 5 bases not matched to a gene. The CDR3 protein is CASSLLSGGLQETQYF. The CDR3, as DNA: TGTGCCAGCAGTTTGCTTAGCGGGGGGCTCCAAGAGACCCAGTACTTC.

This clonotype was picked up one time. The rearrangement links TRBV7-9 to TRBJ1-2; D gene ambiguous. Germline V lookup: CDR1 SEHNR, CDR2 FQNEAQ (reference sequence). This CDR3 region has 15 residues. The V gene lost 1 base and the J gene lost 6 bases, with 15 bases spanning the gap. The CDR3 is CASSLDQAPRHGYTF. The CDR3 DNA follows: TGTGCCAGCAGCTTAGATCAGGCGCCTCGGCATGGCTACACCTTC. Supplemented by reference TRBV7-9 and TRBJ1-2, the full variable domain reads DTGVSQNPRHKITKRGQNVTFRCDPISEHNRLYWYRQTLGQGPEFLTYFQNEAQLEKSRLLSDRFSAERPKGSFSTLEIQRTEQGDSAMYLCASSLDQAPRHGYTFGSGTRLTVV.